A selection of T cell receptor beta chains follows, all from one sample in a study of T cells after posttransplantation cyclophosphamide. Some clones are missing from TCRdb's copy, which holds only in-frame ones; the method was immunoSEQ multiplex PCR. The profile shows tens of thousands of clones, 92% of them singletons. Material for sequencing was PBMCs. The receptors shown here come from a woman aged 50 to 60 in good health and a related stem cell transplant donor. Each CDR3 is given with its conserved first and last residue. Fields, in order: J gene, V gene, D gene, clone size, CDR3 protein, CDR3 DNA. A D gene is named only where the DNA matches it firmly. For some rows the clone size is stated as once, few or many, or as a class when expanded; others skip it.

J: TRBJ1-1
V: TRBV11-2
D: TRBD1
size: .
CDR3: CASSSGTGGDSTEAFF
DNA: TGTGCCAGCAGCTCCGGGACAGGGGGCGATTCCACTGAAGCTTTCTTT

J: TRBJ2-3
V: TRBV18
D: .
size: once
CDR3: CASSPPRGTSGADTQYF
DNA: TGTGCCAGCTCACCACCTCGGGGAACTTCGGGGGCAGATACGCAGTATTTT

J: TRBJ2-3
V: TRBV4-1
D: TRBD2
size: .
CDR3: CASSQGPMRSGGADTQYF
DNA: TGCGCCAGCAGCCAAGGCCCGATGAGGAGCGGGGGCGCAGATACGCAGTATTTT

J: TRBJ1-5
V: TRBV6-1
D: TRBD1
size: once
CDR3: CASSEGVQGAPLNQPQHF
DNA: TGTGCCAGCAGTGAGGGGGTTCAGGGGGCTCCCCTAAATCAGCCCCAGCATTTT

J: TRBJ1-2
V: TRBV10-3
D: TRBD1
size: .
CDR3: CAVSGQGDYGYTF
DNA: TGTGCCGTCAGCGGTCAGGGGGACTATGGCTACACCTTC

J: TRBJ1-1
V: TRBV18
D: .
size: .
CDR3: CASSPLGGGISEAFF
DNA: TGTGCCAGCTCCCCTTTAGGGGGTGGAATCTCTGAAGCTTTCTTT

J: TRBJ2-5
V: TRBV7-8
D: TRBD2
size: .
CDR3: CASSLASIWTSGETQYF
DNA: TGTGCCAGCAGCTTAGCGTCAATTTGGACTAGCGGGGAGACCCAGTACTTC

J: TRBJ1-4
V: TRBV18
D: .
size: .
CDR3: CASSPPGSHGEKLFF
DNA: TGTGCCAGCTCACCACCCGGTTCTCACGGTGAAAAACTGTTTTTT

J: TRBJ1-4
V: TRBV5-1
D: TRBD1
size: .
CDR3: CASSLLQGEEKLFF
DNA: TGCGCCAGCAGCCTCCTACAGGGGGAGGAAAAACTGTTTTTT

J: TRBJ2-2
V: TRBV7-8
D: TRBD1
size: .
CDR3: CASSLVHGTGLAGELFF
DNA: TGTGCCAGCAGCTTAGTCCACGGGACAGGGTTAGCCGGGGAGCTGTTTTTT

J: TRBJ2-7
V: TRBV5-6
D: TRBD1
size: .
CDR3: CASSLGPDRVYEQYF
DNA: TGTGCCAGCAGCTTGGGCCCTGACAGGGTATATGAGCAGTACTTC

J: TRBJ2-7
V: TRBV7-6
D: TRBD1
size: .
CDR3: CASSIGTGGLSSYEQYF
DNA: TGTGCCAGCAGCATCGGGACAGGGGGCCTCAGCTCCTACGAGCAGTACTTC

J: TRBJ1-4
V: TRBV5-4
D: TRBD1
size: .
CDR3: CASRRRPGQGDEKLFF
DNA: TGTGCCAGCAGAAGACGGCCGGGACAGGGCGATGAAAAACTGTTTTTT

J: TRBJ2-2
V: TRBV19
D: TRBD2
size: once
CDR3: CASSKRGAGANTGELFF
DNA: TGTGCCAGTAGTAAGCGGGGGGCTGGGGCGAACACCGGGGAGCTGTTTTTT

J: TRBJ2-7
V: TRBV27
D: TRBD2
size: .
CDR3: CASSSNSGRSSYEQYF
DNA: TGTGCCAGCAGTTCCAATAGCGGGAGAAGCTCCTACGAGCAGTACTTC

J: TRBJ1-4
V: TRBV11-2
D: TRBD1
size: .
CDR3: CASSFGQGGEKLFF
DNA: TGTGCCAGCAGCTTCGGACAGGGGGGTGAAAAACTGTTTTTT

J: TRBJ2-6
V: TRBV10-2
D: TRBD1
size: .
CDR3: CASSAGQGEASVLTF
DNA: TGCGCCAGCAGCGCGGGACAGGGTGAAGCCTCCGTCCTGACTTTC

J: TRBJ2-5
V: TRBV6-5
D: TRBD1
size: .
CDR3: CASSYLTGGETQYF
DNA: TGTGCCAGCAGTTACCTGACAGGGGGCGAGACCCAGTACTTC

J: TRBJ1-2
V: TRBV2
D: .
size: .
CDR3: CASSEGGGAGYGYTF
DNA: TGTGCCAGCAGTGAAGGGGGGGGAGCGGGATATGGCTACACCTTC

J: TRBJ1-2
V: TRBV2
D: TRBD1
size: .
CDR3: CASSASGGYGYTF
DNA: TGTGCCAGCAGTGCGTCAGGGGGCTATGGCTACACCTTC

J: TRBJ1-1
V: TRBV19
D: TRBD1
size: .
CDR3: CASSIRTGGTEAFF
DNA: TGTGCCAGTAGTATACGGACAGGGGGCACTGAAGCTTTCTTT

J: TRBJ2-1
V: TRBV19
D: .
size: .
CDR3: CATALGAGYNEQFF
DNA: TGTGCCACCGCTCTGGGGGCGGGTTACAATGAGCAGTTCTTC

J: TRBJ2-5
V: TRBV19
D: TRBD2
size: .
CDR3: CASGLAARGQETQYF
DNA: TGTGCCTCGGGGCTAGCGGCCCGTGGGCAAGAGACCCAGTACTTC

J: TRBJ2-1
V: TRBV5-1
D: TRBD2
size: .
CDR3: CASSPSGSSYNEQFF
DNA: TGCGCCAGCAGTCCTAGCGGGAGCTCCTACAATGAGCAGTTCTTC

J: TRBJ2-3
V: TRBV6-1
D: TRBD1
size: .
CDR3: CASSRPSQQGVTQYF
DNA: TGTGCCAGCAGTAGACCAAGCCAGCAGGGGGTTACGCAGTATTTT

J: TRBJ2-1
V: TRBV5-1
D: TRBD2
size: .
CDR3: CASSPGTSGQDEQFF
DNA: TGCGCCAGCAGCCCCGGGACTAGCGGCCAGGATGAGCAGTTCTTC

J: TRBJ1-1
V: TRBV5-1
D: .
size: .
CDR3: CASSSGVNTEAFF
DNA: TGCGCCAGCAGTTCAGGGGTGAACACTGAAGCTTTCTTT

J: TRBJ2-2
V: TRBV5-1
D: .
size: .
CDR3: CASSFTQGGAGELFF
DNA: TGCGCCAGCAGCTTTACGCAGGGGGGCGCCGGGGAGCTGTTTTTT

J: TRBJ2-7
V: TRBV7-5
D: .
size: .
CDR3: CARRTGLAGVSEQYF
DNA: TGTGCCAGAAGGACCGGACTAGCGGGAGTCTCCGAGCAGTACTTC

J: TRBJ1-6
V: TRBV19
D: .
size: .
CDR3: CASSTGDNSPLHF
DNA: TGTGCCAGTAGTACCGGGGATAATTCACCCCTCCACTTT

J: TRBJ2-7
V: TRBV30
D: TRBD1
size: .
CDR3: CAWSGGTGVHEQYF
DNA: TGTGCCTGGAGTGGGGGGACAGGGGTCCACGAGCAGTACTTC

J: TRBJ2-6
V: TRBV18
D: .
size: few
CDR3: CASSQGGSFSGANVLTF
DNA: TGTGCCAGCTCACAGGGGGGGTCCTTTTCTGGGGCCAACGTCCTGACTTTC

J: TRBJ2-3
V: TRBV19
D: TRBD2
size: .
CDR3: CASTYNLDRGGDTQYF
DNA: TGTGCCAGTACCTATAACCTCGACCGGGGGGGGGATACGCAGTATTTT

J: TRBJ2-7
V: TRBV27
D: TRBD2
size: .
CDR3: CASSLSMREKSYEQYF
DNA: TGTGCCAGCAGTTTATCGATGCGGGAGAAATCCTACGAGCAGTACTTC

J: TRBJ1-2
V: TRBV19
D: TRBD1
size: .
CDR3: CASSISPGQGRVTDGYTF
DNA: TGTGCCAGTAGTATTTCGCCGGGACAGGGGAGAGTTACGGATGGCTACACCTTC

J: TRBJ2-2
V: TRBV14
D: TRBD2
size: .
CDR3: CASSQNLGGAGELFF
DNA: TGTGCCAGCAGCCAGAACTTGGGGGGGGCCGGGGAGCTGTTTTTT

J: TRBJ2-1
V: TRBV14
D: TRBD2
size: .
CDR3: CASSQRLAGPSSYNEQFF
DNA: TGTGCCAGCAGCCAACGGCTAGCGGGGCCCAGCTCCTACAATGAGCAGTTCTTC

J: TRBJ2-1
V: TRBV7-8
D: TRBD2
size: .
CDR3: CASSFSGGNPYDEQFF
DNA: TGTGCCAGCAGCTTTAGCGGGGGGAACCCTTACGATGAGCAGTTCTTC

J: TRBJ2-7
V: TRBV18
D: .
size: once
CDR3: CASSSAGSYEQYF
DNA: TGTGCCAGCTCAAGTGCGGGGAGCTACGAGCAGTACTTC

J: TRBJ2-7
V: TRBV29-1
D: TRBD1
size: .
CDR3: CSGVSNRGPKSYEQYF
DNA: TGCAGCGGCGTGTCCAACAGGGGTCCGAAATCCTACGAGCAGTACTTC

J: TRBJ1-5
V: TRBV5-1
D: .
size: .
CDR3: CASSWAGLDQPQHF
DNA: TGCGCCAGCAGCTGGGCAGGGTTAGATCAGCCCCAGCATTTT

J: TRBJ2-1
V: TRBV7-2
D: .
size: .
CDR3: CASSLALRGGRDEQFF
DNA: TGTGCCAGCAGCTTAGCCCTCCGCGGGGGCAGAGATGAGCAGTTCTTC

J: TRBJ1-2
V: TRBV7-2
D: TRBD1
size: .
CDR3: CASSLDRSYGYTF
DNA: TGTGCCAGCAGCCTGGACAGGAGCTATGGCTACACCTTC

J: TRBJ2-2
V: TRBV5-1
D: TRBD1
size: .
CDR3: CASSSGQGAQRGGELFF
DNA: TGCGCCAGCAGCTCGGGACAGGGGGCGCAACGCGGCGGGGAGCTGTTTTTT

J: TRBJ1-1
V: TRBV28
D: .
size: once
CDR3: CAIGGGLNTEAFF
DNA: TGTGCCATAGGGGGGGGGTTGAACACTGAAGCTTTCTTT

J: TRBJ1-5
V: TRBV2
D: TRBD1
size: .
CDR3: CASSENRGNQPQHF
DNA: TGTGCCAGCAGTGAGAACAGGGGGAATCAGCCCCAGCATTTT

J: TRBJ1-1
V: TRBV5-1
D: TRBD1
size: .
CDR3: CASSSGQGADEAFF
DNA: TGCGCCAGCAGCAGCGGACAGGGGGCTGATGAAGCTTTCTTT